There are a few counts of the clone carrying this TCR beta chain. Its cognate antigen is unknown. This record comes from a study of cytomegalovirus exposure and HLA in healthy donors. General study results and limits: In most subjects, TCR beta sequences reportedly gave accurate predictions of HLA-A and HLA-B alleles.

V gave up 8 bases and J gave up 3 bases, with 11 bases separating them. The CDR3 covers 12 residues. Germline lookup yields CDR1 MNHNY and CDR2 SVGAGI (reference sequence). Primers: 60 Vbeta forward and 13 Jbeta reverse. The repertoire was sequenced with immunoSEQ multiplex PCR; TCRdb's copy has only in-frame clones and lacks some. This sample has approximately 170,000 clones, with 65% to 70% found just once. This receptor was obtained from a woman between 18 and 29 years old in good health and CMV-seropositive. The chain carries TRBV6-6 and TRBJ2-7, with D possibly being TRBD1 (5 bases). Sequenced material: PBMCs. The CDR3 loop is CASGQGFYEQYF. The CDR3 region has the DNA TGTGCCAGCGGGCAGGGATTCTACGAGCAGTACTTC.